The present TCR beta chain was sequenced within a study of blood T cells in healthy people across ages. The authors drew 8 to 10 milliliters of peripheral blood from each donor. Each sample yielded at least 6 micrograms of PBMC total RNA. Primers used in a second PCR of about 6 to 11 cycles were a sample-barcoded 5' primer and a J-beta primer mix. MiXCR, applied by TCRdb to the 5' RACE reads, yields one record per CDR3 protein. The sample includes roughly 1,500,000 distinct CDR3 sequences, about 40% of them seen just once. Germline trimming cut 7 bases from V and 6 bases from J; bases unmatched to any gene: 5. There are 13 residues in the CDR3. CDR1 is SNHLY, CDR2 FYNNEI, per germline.

The chain employs TRBV2 and TRBJ2-1; 8 bases fit TRBD2. The sample was blood. This TCR was recovered from a woman aged 18-35 years in good health. CDR3 loop: CASNRGGTNEQFF. The CDR3 DNA reads as TGTGCCAGCAACCGGGGGGGGACCAATGAGCAGTTCTTC.